These 20 T cell receptor beta chains were all obtained from the same sample, sequenced in a study of prognosis after radiotherapy for stage I lung cancer. Multiplex PCR, run in two rounds, amplified TCR beta CDR3 from genomic DNA. TRBV and TRBJ genes each had their own specific primers in first-round PCR. MiXCR was run by TCRdb on the multiplex PCR reads, yielding one entry per CDR3 protein. The sample yields around 30,000 distinct CDR3 sequences, 25% to 40% seen once. The source was PBMCs, collected before or after stereotactic body radiation therapy (not recorded which). These receptors were collected from a donor older than 45 with non-small cell lung cancer.

Ten or more counts support this clonotype. The chain couples TRBV27 to TRBJ2-3; D gene uncertain. This CDR3 region has 13 residues. Per germline, CDR1 MNHEY and CDR2 SMNVEV (reference sequence). The germline V and J ends were trimmed by 2 bases and 4 bases, with 7 bases remaining between them. CDR3 amino acids: CASSLSRPDTQYF. The CDR3 DNA reads as TGTGCCAGCAGTTTAAGTCGGCCAGATACGCAGTATTTT.

The V gene is TRBV7-9, the J gene TRBJ1-2; 10 bases are a match to TRBD1. V shed 9 bases, J shed 7 bases, and the junction held 14 bases outside the gene matches. Germline V gives CDR1 SEHNR, CDR2 FQNEAQ (reference sequence). CDR3 length: 15 residues. Here the CDR3 reads CASSTIGQGVSGYTF. The DNA of the CDR3 is TGTGCCAGTAGCACAATAGGACAGGGGGTCTCTGGCTACACCTTC. The full variable domain, completed using reference TRBV7-9 and TRBJ1-2, is DTGVSQNPRHKITKRGQNVTFRCDPISEHNRLYWYRQTLGQGPEFLTYFQNEAQLEKSRLLSDRFSAERPKGSFSTLEIQRTEQGDSAMYLCASSTIGQGVSGYTFGSGTRLTVV.

As to this clonotype: A much more abundant neighbour one base away suggests this may be a read error. The V and J genes are TRBV6-2 or TRBV6-3 and TRBJ2-1; the D call may be TRBD1 or TRBD2 (6 bases each). The CDR3 consists of 16 residues. Trimming shortened V by 1 base and J by 8 bases, and 18 bases separated the two germline ends. Looked up from germline, CDR1 is MNHEY and CDR2 is SVGEGT. CDR3 in DNA: TGTGCCAGCAGTTACTTGGGGACGGGGGCTATGGATGAGCAGTTCTTC. This encodes CASSYLGTGAMDEQFF.

This clonotype was seen at least ten times. The V gene is TRBV19, the J gene TRBJ1-2, with 10 bases matching TRBD1. This CDR3 has 14 amino acids. From germline, CDR1 is LNHDA and CDR2 SQIVND (reference sequence). Losses at the gene ends were 5 bases for V and 6 bases for J; bases not matched to a gene: 6. CDR3 DNA sequence: TGTGCCAGTAGTGACTGGGACAGGGGACATGGCTACACCTTC. The encoded protein is CASSDWDRGHGYTF.

This clonotype has at least ten counts. This rearrangement joins TRBV9 to TRBJ1-1, with 9 bases identical to TRBD1. The DNA end lines up better with TRBJ2-3; the J call may be wrong. This CDR3 comprises 16 residues. Per germline, CDR1 SGDLS and CDR2 YYNGEE. CDR3 nucleotide sequence: TGTGCCAGCAGCGTATCTTGGACAGGGGAGAGTTATACGCAGTATTTT. Translating gives CASSVSWTGESYTQYF.

Remarks on this clonotype: One base away lies a much larger clone, so this may be a sequencing read error. The V gene is TRBV20-1, the J gene TRBJ2-7; a possible D gene is TRBD1 (6 bases). CDR1 is DFQATT, CDR2 SNEGSKA, per germline (reference sequence). V lost 3 bases to trimming and J lost 3 bases, with 15 bases between them. This CDR3 has 14 residues. The CDR3 reads CSASSRGRNYEQYF. For the CDR3, the DNA is TGCAGTGCTAGCAGCAGGGGCCGCAACTACGAGCAGTACTTC.

For this clonotype: A single base separates this from a much larger clone, so it may be a read error. The rearrangement links TRBV20-1 to TRBJ2-7; 9 nucleotides match TRBD2. The CDR3 runs 14 residues. Per the germline V gene, CDR1 is DFQATT and CDR2 is SNEGSKA (reference sequence). V lost 6 bases, J lost 5 bases, and 11 bases stayed unmatched. CDR3 residues: CSASQGGRADEQYF. The CDR3 region has the DNA TGCAGTGCCTCCCAGGGCGGGAGGGCCGACGAGCAGTACTTC.

In its sample, this clonotype was seen many times. The genes are TRBV18 and TRBJ2-3, with D uncertain. There are 13 residues in the CDR3. Germline V lookup: CDR1 KGHSH, CDR2 LQKENI. V was cut by 6 bases and J by 2 bases, with 9 bases left in between. The CDR3 bases are TGTGCCAGCTCCCTCGATATCACAGATACGCAGTATTTT. Protein product: CASSLDITDTQYF.

This clonotype was counted a few times. This chain links TRBV6-2 or TRBV6-3 with TRBJ2-2; 10 nucleotides align to TRBD1. Germline V CDR1 and CDR2: MNHEY, SVGEGT. The CDR3 runs to 15 residues. V lost 2 bases to trimming and J lost 7 bases; unmatched junction nucleotides: 4. The chain's CDR3 is CASSYDRGRVGELFF. DNA of the CDR3: TGTGCCAGCAGTTACGACAGGGGGCGAGTCGGGGAGCTGTTTTTT.

This clonotype has only one observation. J is TRBJ2-7 and V is TRBV5-1; D gene unclear. CDR1 and CDR2 from the germline V gene are SGHRS and YFSETQ. The CDR3 length is 13 residues. V was trimmed by 2 bases and J by 3 bases, leaving 9 bases between them. Here the CDR3 DNA reads TGCGCCAGCAGCTTTAGGGTGAACTACGAGCAGTACTTC. This codes for CASSFRVNYEQYF.

This clonotype was found many times. The chain couples TRBV30 to TRBJ2-1; D gene unclear. V was pared by 0 bases and J by 3 bases, with 9 bases between. This CDR3 comprises 14 residues. Germline V CDR1 and CDR2: GTSNPN, SVGIG (reference sequence). The CDR3: CAWSVLSFYNEQFF. CDR3 in DNA: TGTGCCTGGAGTGTACTTAGCTTCTACAATGAGCAGTTCTTC.

This clonotype has a single count. The chain carries TRBV6-1 and TRBJ2-1, with D possibly matching TRBD1 (6 bases). The CDR3 covers 12 residues. Trimming shortened V by 2 bases and J by 14 bases, and 13 bases separated the two germline ends. CDR1 and CDR2 from the germline V gene are MNHNS and SASEGT. CDR3: CASSEYEGVKFF. The CDR3 DNA reads as TGTGCCAGCAGTGAATATGAGGGGGTTAAGTTCTTC.

As regards this clonotype: This may arise from a read error, as a much more abundant clone is one base away. The rearrangement joins TRBV19 to TRBJ2-3, with a possible D match to TRBD1 (6 bases). Germline V gene lookup returns CDR1 LNHDA and CDR2 SQIVND (reference sequence). The CDR3 runs to 13 residues. The CDR3 nucleotides read TGTGCCAGTAGTATCGGGGACACAGATACGAAGTATTTT. The encoded protein is CASSIGDTDTKYF.

This clonotype has at least ten counts. V is TRBV20-1 and J is TRBJ2-1; 7 positions agree with TRBD1. This CDR3 is 13 amino acids long. Germline-derived CDR1 and CDR2 are DFQATT and SNEGSKA (reference sequence). V dropped 5 bases and J dropped 3; count of bases not matched to a gene: 4. CDR3 nucleotide sequence: TGCAGTGCTTCGGGACAGAGCTACAATGAGCAGTTCTTC. Translation: CSASGQSYNEQFF.

V gene TRBV27 combines with J gene TRBJ1-3, with D maybe TRBD1 (5 bases). The V gene's germline CDR1 is MNHEY and CDR2 SMNVEV (reference sequence). CDR3 length: 16 residues. The V end was cut by 6 bases, the J end by 1 base, with 16 bases between. This CDR3 is CASRSSRVSSGNTIYF. CDR3 in DNA: TGTGCCAGCAGGAGCAGCAGGGTTTCTTCTGGAAACACCATATATTTT.

This clonotype was seen ten or more times. This chain connects TRBV9 to TRBJ2-2; 7 nucleotides agree with TRBD1. Germline CDR1 and CDR2: SGDLS and YYNGEE. The CDR3 spans 15 residues. V lost 4 bases to trimming and J lost 3 bases; unmatched junction nucleotides: 6. The CDR3: CASSPQGKDTGELFF. The CDR3 nucleotides are TGTGCCAGCAGCCCACAGGGGAAAGACACCGGGGAGCTGTTTTTT. Full variable domain (rest looked up from reference TRBV9 and TRBJ2-2): DSGVTQTPKHLITATGQRVTLRCSPRSGDLSVYWYQQSLDQGLQFLIQYYNGEERAKGNILERFSAQQFPDLHSELNLSSLELGDSALYFCASSPQGKDTGELFFGEGSRLTVL.

This clonotype was observed at least ten times. The chain combines TRBV5-5 with TRBJ1-2; no definite D call. Trimming left V 0 bases short and J 7 bases short, with 19 bases between. The CDR3 contains 16 residues. Germline CDR1 is SGHKS and CDR2 is YYEKEE (reference sequence). The CDR3 DNA sequence: TGTGCCAGCAGCTTGGAGGGTTCCGGAGGGTTGTCTGGCTACACCTTC. Amino acids: CASSLEGSGGLSGYTF.

The gene calls are TRBV6-2 or TRBV6-3 and TRBJ2-7; TRBD2 agrees at 8 bases. This CDR3 has 17 residues. V shed 5 bases, J shed 4 bases, and the junction held 16 bases outside the gene matches. Germline V gives CDR1 MNHEY, CDR2 SVGEGT. The CDR3 protein is CASSEVGPVLAAYEQYF. Written as DNA, the CDR3 is TGTGCCAGCAGTGAAGTGGGACCGGTACTAGCGGCTTACGAGCAGTACTTC.

A remark on this clonotype: This could be a read error, since a much larger clone is one nucleotide away. The chain uses TRBV12-3 or TRBV12-4 and TRBJ2-7; the D gene is possibly TRBD1 (5 bases). There are 15 residues in the CDR3. CDR3: CASTTESQGSYERYF. CDR3 sequence (DNA): TGTGCCAGTACGACCGAGTCCCAGGGCTCCTACGAGCGGTACTTC.

The V call is TRBV11-3, the J call TRBJ2-1; 7 nucleotides line up with TRBD2. V was clipped by 7 bases and J by 3 bases; unmatched bases: 12. The V gene's germline CDR1 is SGHNT and CDR2 YENEEA. The CDR3 has 16 amino acids. Written as DNA, the CDR3 is TGTGCCAGCATCACCCGGGGGGTTGATGGCTACAATGAGCAGTTCTTC. As protein: CASITRGVDGYNEQFF. Based on the CDR3 plus reference TRBV11-3 and TRBJ2-1, the full variable domain is EAGVVQSPRYKIIEKKQPVAFWCNPISGHNTLYWYLQNLGQGPELLIRYENEEAVDDSQLPKDRFSAERLKGVDSTLKIQPAELGDSAVYLCASITRGVDGYNEQFFGPGTRLTVL.